Included here is one T cell receptor (beta chain) sequence, with context. Its antigen is unidentified. PCR primers comprised 60 Vbeta and 13 Jbeta primers. Some clones are missing from TCRdb's copy, which holds only in-frame ones; the method was immunoSEQ multiplex PCR. The sample records some 220,000 clones, around 84% being singletons. The CDR3 runs 14 residues. Per germline, CDR1 MNHNS and CDR2 SASEGT. After removal of 4 bases from V and 5 bases from J, the junction contained 8 bases not matched to a gene. The data belong to a study of cytomegalovirus exposure and HLA in healthy donors. About the research overall: Within an early data release were 65 million to 90 million unique TCRs drawn from HLA-typed donors.

Study-level results: V- and J-gene trimming in TCR beta was tied to a missense DCLRE1C variant by an analysis performed later. Cytomegalovirus status was reportedly diagnosed by the classifier with high sensitivity and specificity. Sequencing likely generated an artifact that appeared as a cluster of highly shared sequence variants.

V and J are TRBV6-1 and TRBJ2-7; TRBD2 aligns across 7 bases. Specimen: PBMCs. This TCR derives from a girl aged 2 to 9 in good health and CMV-seronegative. DNA of the CDR3: TGTGCCAGCAGTGGTAGCGGGCTCCCAGACGAGCAGTACTTC. It yields the protein CASSGSGLPDEQYF.